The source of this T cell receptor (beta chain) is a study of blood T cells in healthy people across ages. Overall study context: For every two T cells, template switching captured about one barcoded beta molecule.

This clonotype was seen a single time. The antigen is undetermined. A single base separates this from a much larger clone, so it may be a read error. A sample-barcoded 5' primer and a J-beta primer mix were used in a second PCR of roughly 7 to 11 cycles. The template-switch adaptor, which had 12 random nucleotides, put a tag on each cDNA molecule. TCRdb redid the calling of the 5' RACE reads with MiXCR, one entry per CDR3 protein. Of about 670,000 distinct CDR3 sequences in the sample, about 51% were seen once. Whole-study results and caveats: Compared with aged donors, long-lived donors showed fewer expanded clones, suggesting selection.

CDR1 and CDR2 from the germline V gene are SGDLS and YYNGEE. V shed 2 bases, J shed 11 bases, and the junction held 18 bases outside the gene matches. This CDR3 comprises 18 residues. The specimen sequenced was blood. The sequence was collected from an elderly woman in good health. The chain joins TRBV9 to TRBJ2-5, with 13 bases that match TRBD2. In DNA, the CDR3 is TGTGCCAGCAGCGTTGGGACTAGCGGGGCTAGCTCCTACAATGAGCAGTACTTC. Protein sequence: CASSVGTSGASSYNEQYF.